This T cell receptor beta chain was obtained from a study of naive and memory T cell subsets. Two oligonucleotides, mixed equimolar, formed the beta constant-region primer covering TRBC1 and TRBC2. The ligated cDNA underwent four PCR rounds using SP2 and nested alpha and beta constant-region primers. TCRdb passed the UMI-ligation and nested PCR reads through MiXCR, listing each CDR3 protein once. Here the sample spans 150,000 or so distinct CDR3 sequences, 22% being singletons. The CDR3 runs 17 residues. Germline CDR1 reads SGHDT; CDR2 reads YYEEEE. J was trimmed by 9 bases and V by 4 bases; bases with no gene match: 18. On this clonotype: Its antigen is unknown.

General study points: Naive repertoires, especially CD8, held a few larger clonotypes, possibly memory cells re-expressing CD45RA.

The sequence derives from a human donor in good health. V and J are TRBV5-6 and TRBJ1-2; 10 bases line up with TRBD1. Material for sequencing was naive CD4+ T cells from blood. The CDR3 bases are TGTGCCAGCAGCGCGGGACAGGGGCCCGCTTACGCCACGAGCTACACCTTC. It translates to CASSAGQGPAYATSYTF.